These T cell receptor beta chains were read from a single sample in a study of blood T cell repertoires in COVID-19. The protocol was immunoSEQ multiplex PCR, while the TCRdb copy is restricted to in-frame clones and leaves out a portion. The repertoire has 200,000 to 300,000 clones, about 86% of them found once; the top ten carry approximately 2%. Source material: peripheral blood. Source of these receptors: a man between 25 and 39 years old with active or convalescent COVID-19. The CDR3 runs from the conserved cysteine through the conserved F or W. Each record gives: D gene, CDR3 length, clone size, V gene, J gene, CDR3 DNA, CDR3 protein. A D gene is named only where the DNA matches it firmly. Some rows mark clone size as missing; the rest say once, few, many or name a class of expanded clone.

D gene: .; CDR3 length: 16; clone size: once; V gene: TRBV6-4; J gene: TRBJ2-3; CDR3 DNA: TGTGCCAGCAGTGCCCTCCCGGGGGTCGGCACAGATACGCAGTATTTT; CDR3 protein: CASSALPGVGTDTQYF
D gene: .; CDR3 length: 13; clone size: .; V gene: TRBV3-1/TRBV3-2; J gene: TRBJ1-2; CDR3 DNA: TGTGCCAGCAGCCAACCCGGGGGGTATGGCTACACCTTC; CDR3 protein: CASSQPGGYGYTF
D gene: .; CDR3 length: 13; clone size: .; V gene: TRBV12-3/TRBV12-4; J gene: TRBJ2-7; CDR3 DNA: TGTGCCAGCAGTACGCGGACTTATGAAGAGCAGTACTTC; CDR3 protein: CASSTRTYEEQYF
D gene: TRBD1; CDR3 length: 14; clone size: .; V gene: TRBV2; J gene: TRBJ2-7; CDR3 DNA: TGTGCCAGCAGCCCCGGGACAGGGGCAGTCGAGCAGTACTTC; CDR3 protein: CASSPGTGAVEQYF
D gene: .; CDR3 length: 16; clone size: .; V gene: TRBV4-3; J gene: TRBJ2-3; CDR3 DNA: TGCGCCAGCAGCCAAGAGGGGAGGGGGGGCACAGATACGCAGTATTTT; CDR3 protein: CASSQEGRGGTDTQYF
D gene: .; CDR3 length: 14; clone size: .; V gene: TRBV2; J gene: TRBJ1-2; CDR3 DNA: TGTGCCAGCAGTGAAGCGAGTCGAACCGCAGGCTACACCTTC; CDR3 protein: CASSEASRTAGYTF
D gene: .; CDR3 length: 16; clone size: .; V gene: TRBV5-4; J gene: TRBJ1-4; CDR3 DNA: TGTGCCAGCAGCTTGGCCGGGGATGCAACTAATGAAAAACTGTTTTTT; CDR3 protein: CASSLAGDATNEKLFF
D gene: TRBD2; CDR3 length: 16; clone size: once; V gene: TRBV9; J gene: TRBJ2-7; CDR3 DNA: TGTGCCAGCACCCCGGGTCTTTCAGCGGGGAAAGACGAGCAGTACTTC; CDR3 protein: CASTPGLSAGKDEQYF
D gene: TRBD1; CDR3 length: 14; clone size: .; V gene: TRBV7-9; J gene: TRBJ1-1; CDR3 DNA: TGTGCCAGCAGCCGGACAGGGATGAACACTGAAGCTTTCTTT; CDR3 protein: CASSRTGMNTEAFF
D gene: TRBD2; CDR3 length: 15; clone size: .; V gene: TRBV7-3; J gene: TRBJ2-1; CDR3 DNA: TGTGCCAGCAGCGCGGGCGAAGGACTAGCGAATGAGCAGTTCTTC; CDR3 protein: CASSAGEGLANEQFF
D gene: TRBD1; CDR3 length: 15; clone size: .; V gene: TRBV3-1/TRBV3-2; J gene: TRBJ1-6; CDR3 DNA: TGTGCCAGCAGCCAAGTAATACAGGGGAATTCACCCCTCCACTTT; CDR3 protein: CASSQVIQGNSPLHF
D gene: .; CDR3 length: 13; clone size: .; V gene: TRBV4-3; J gene: TRBJ2-1; CDR3 DNA: TGCGCCAGCAGCCAAGATCCTAGCGTAGAGCAGTTCTTC; CDR3 protein: CASSQDPSVEQFF
D gene: .; CDR3 length: 17; clone size: .; V gene: TRBV24-1; J gene: TRBJ2-1; CDR3 DNA: TGTGCCACATCAGGGACCGCGGGACTCGGGGCGACTAATGAGCAGTTCTTC; CDR3 protein: CATSGTAGLGATNEQFF
D gene: TRBD1; CDR3 length: 15; clone size: .; V gene: TRBV7-2; J gene: TRBJ2-3; CDR3 DNA: TGTGCCAGCAGCTCAGACAGGGGGAAGACAGATACGCAGTATTTT; CDR3 protein: CASSSDRGKTDTQYF
D gene: .; CDR3 length: 17; clone size: .; V gene: TRBV5-5; J gene: TRBJ2-5; CDR3 DNA: TGTGCCAGCAGCTTGGAATGGGCCAAATCGTACCAAGAGACCCAGTACTTC; CDR3 protein: CASSLEWAKSYQETQYF
D gene: .; CDR3 length: 15; clone size: .; V gene: TRBV7-2; J gene: TRBJ1-1; CDR3 DNA: TGTGCCAGCAGCTACATGGTCAGGGCGGACACTGAAGCTTTCTTT; CDR3 protein: CASSYMVRADTEAFF
D gene: .; CDR3 length: 15; clone size: .; V gene: TRBV2; J gene: TRBJ1-2; CDR3 DNA: TGTGCCAGCAGTAAACCACAGGGTTTAAGCTATGGCTACACCTTC; CDR3 protein: CASSKPQGLSYGYTF
D gene: TRBD1; CDR3 length: 16; clone size: .; V gene: TRBV9; J gene: TRBJ2-5; CDR3 DNA: TGTGCCAGCAGCCCAGGCGGGACAGGGGGCCAAGAGACCCAGTACTTC; CDR3 protein: CASSPGGTGGQETQYF
D gene: .; CDR3 length: 15; clone size: .; V gene: TRBV9; J gene: TRBJ2-7; CDR3 DNA: TGTGCCAGCAGCGTAGAGCAGGGGAGCGGCTACGAGCAGTACTTC; CDR3 protein: CASSVEQGSGYEQYF
D gene: TRBD1; CDR3 length: 19; clone size: once; V gene: TRBV4-1; J gene: TRBJ1-1; CDR3 DNA: TGCGCCAGCAGCCAAGTTTCCCCCGGGTGGGCAGGGGGCTACACTGAAGCTTTCTTT; CDR3 protein: CASSQVSPGWAGGYTEAFF
D gene: TRBD1; CDR3 length: 16; clone size: once; V gene: TRBV5-5; J gene: TRBJ2-7; CDR3 DNA: TGTGCCAGCAGCTTGGGTTTAGGACAGGGGCAGAACGAGCAGTACTTC; CDR3 protein: CASSLGLGQGQNEQYF
D gene: TRBD1; CDR3 length: 13; clone size: .; V gene: TRBV27; J gene: TRBJ1-2; CDR3 DNA: TGTGCCAGCAGTTTAGGACAGGGGAATGGCTACACCTTC; CDR3 protein: CASSLGQGNGYTF
D gene: TRBD1; CDR3 length: 17; clone size: few; V gene: TRBV4-1; J gene: TRBJ1-5; CDR3 DNA: TGCGCCAGCAGCCATGGCCAGGACAGGATGATAAATCAGCCCCAGCATTTT; CDR3 protein: CASSHGQDRMINQPQHF
D gene: .; CDR3 length: 14; clone size: .; V gene: TRBV6-6; J gene: TRBJ2-7; CDR3 DNA: TGTGCCAGCATCGCGCGAGCGGGTCCCTACGAGCAGTACTTC; CDR3 protein: CASIARAGPYEQYF
D gene: .; CDR3 length: 13; clone size: .; V gene: TRBV13; J gene: TRBJ1-4; CDR3 DNA: TGTGCCAGCAGATCCGAGTCTAATGAAAAACTGTTTTTT; CDR3 protein: CASRSESNEKLFF
D gene: TRBD2; CDR3 length: 17; clone size: .; V gene: TRBV7-8; J gene: TRBJ2-5; CDR3 DNA: TGTGCCAGCAGCAGAGGGACTAGCGGGGGGGTACCCGAGACCCAGTACTTC; CDR3 protein: CASSRGTSGGVPETQYF
D gene: TRBD2; CDR3 length: 16; clone size: .; V gene: TRBV3-1/TRBV3-2; J gene: TRBJ2-5; CDR3 DNA: TGTGCCAGCAGCCAGATGGGACTAGCGGTCTCAGAGACCCAGTACTTC; CDR3 protein: CASSQMGLAVSETQYF
D gene: TRBD2; CDR3 length: 15; clone size: .; V gene: TRBV4-1; J gene: TRBJ2-3; CDR3 DNA: TGCGCCAGCAGCCAAGTTAGCGGGGGAGGAGATACGCAGTATTTT; CDR3 protein: CASSQVSGGGDTQYF
D gene: .; CDR3 length: 15; clone size: .; V gene: TRBV6-1; J gene: TRBJ1-2; CDR3 DNA: TGTGCCAGCAGTGAACTTCTCGCAGACTCCTATGGCTACACCTTC; CDR3 protein: CASSELLADSYGYTF
D gene: .; CDR3 length: 15; clone size: few; V gene: TRBV5-1; J gene: TRBJ1-3; CDR3 DNA: TGCGCCAGCAGCCAGGGGTTCTACTCTGGAAACACCATATATTTT; CDR3 protein: CASSQGFYSGNTIYF